The TCR beta chain under discussion was sequenced for a study of T cells in Graves' hyperthyroidism and ophthalmopathy. Whole-study results and caveats: Blood samples included most of the expanded thyroid clonotypes exceeding 0.001.

The CDR3 has 16 residues. Germline V gene data show CDR1 as SGHVS and CDR2 as FQNEAQ. Trimming took 5 bases from V and 7 from J, leaving 23 bases between them. RNA transcripts served as the template for amplifying TCR beta CDR3 regions. Using the HTBI primer set, a first-round RT-PCR was run on the TCR CDR3. TCRdb recomputed calls from the multiplex PCR reads with MiXCR, one row per CDR3 protein. The sample consists of around 400,000 distinct CDR3 sequences, less than 15% of them appearing once. This clonotype was observed at least ten times. Antigen unknown. This chain uses TRBV7-8 with TRBJ1-1; unclear D gene. The receptor was isolated from a woman aged 18-30 years with Graves' hyperthyroidism. The specimen sequenced was blood. The CDR3: CASSVSNGVLGLEAFF. In nucleotides, the CDR3 is TGTGCCAGCAGCGTATCCAACGGGGTTCTTGGCCTTGAAGCTTTCTTT.